The subject of this entry is one TCR beta chain. What it binds is unknown. Then a second PCR, running roughly 7 to 12 cycles, was carried out with a sample-barcoded 5' primer and a J-beta primer mix. Each CDR3 protein is one row after TCRdb ran MiXCR on the 5' RACE reads. This sample yields roughly 800,000 distinct CDR3 sequences, of which roughly 60% are seen a single time; approximately 21% belongs to the top ten. Trimming took off 1 base at V and 8 bases at J, with 5 bases between the two ends. The CDR3 length is 11 residues. The V gene's germline CDR1 is MGHDK and CDR2 SYGVNS. The data stem from a study of blood T cells in healthy people across ages. At the level of the study: For every two T cells, template switching captured about one barcoded beta molecule.

Findings and limits, study-wide: Researchers report that TCR beta diversity correlated strongly with naive T cell percentage. Age brought a roughly linear fall in TCR beta diversity measured per million T cells.

Specimen: blood. J is TRBJ1-2 and V is TRBV25-1; D not certain. The receptor's source is a young man in good health. CDR3 DNA: TGTGCCAGCAGTGAATCGGACGGCTACACCTTC. Translation gives CASSESDGYTF.